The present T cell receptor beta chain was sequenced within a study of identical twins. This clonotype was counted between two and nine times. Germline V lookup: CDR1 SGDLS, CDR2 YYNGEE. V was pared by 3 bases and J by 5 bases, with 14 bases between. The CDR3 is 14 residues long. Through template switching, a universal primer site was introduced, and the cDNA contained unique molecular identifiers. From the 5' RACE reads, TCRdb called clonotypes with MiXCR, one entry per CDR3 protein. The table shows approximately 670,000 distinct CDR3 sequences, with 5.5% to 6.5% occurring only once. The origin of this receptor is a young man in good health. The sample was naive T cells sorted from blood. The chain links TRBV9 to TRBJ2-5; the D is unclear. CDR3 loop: CASSEFRSWETQYF. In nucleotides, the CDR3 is TGTGCCAGCAGCGAGTTTAGGAGCTGGGAGACCCAGTACTTC.